Below, 9 T cell receptor beta chains from the same sample are listed, as sequenced in a study of blood T cells in healthy people across ages (dated by TCRdb to the mid-2010s). Receptors were amplified or captured by 5' RACE. Instrument on record: Illumina HiSeq 2500. A second PCR of roughly 7 to 12 cycles was run with a J-beta primer mix and a sample-barcoded 5' primer. The public reads were reanalyzed by TCRdb: fastp trimming at Q25, MiXCR alignment, in-frame beta chains only. Every entry covers one CDR3 protein and lists the most common genes and DNA from its rows. This sample is represented by under 2,000,000 distinct CDR3 sequences; around half of them were singletons. 2.1% of the sample comes from the top ten. Sequencing was done on a sample of blood. Receptors were obtained from a woman between 40 and 55 years old in good health.

This CDR3 is CASSQDRGTGGTQYF. The CDR3 DNA follows: TGTGCCAGCAGCCAAGATCGTGGGACAGGTGGTACGCAGTATTTT. The chain joins TRBV3-1 to TRBJ2-3; TRBD1 agrees at 8 bases. The length of the CDR3 is 15 residues. In germline, CDR1 is LGHDT, CDR2 YNNKEL (reference sequence). V shed 0 bases, J shed 8 bases, and the junction held 7 bases outside the gene matches.

There are a few counts of this clonotype. V is TRBV2 and J is TRBJ2-5, with 7 bases matching TRBD1. Germline V gene lookup returns CDR1 SNHLY and CDR2 FYNNEI. The length of the CDR3 is 16 residues. The ends lost 3 bases at V and 3 bases at J; junction bases unmatched: 10. CDR3 region: CASSDLKTGTEETQYF. The DNA for the CDR3 is TGTGCCAGCAGTGACTTGAAGACAGGGACGGAAGAGACCCAGTACTTC.

V is TRBV4-3 and J is TRBJ1-5, with TRBD1 matching 7 bases. The ends lost 0 bases at V and 7 bases at J; junction bases unmatched: 9. The CDR3 consists of 16 residues. Germline CDR1 reads LGHNA; CDR2 reads YSLEER. CDR3 protein: CASSQDGGRGQQPQHF. The DNA for the CDR3 is TGCGCCAGCAGCCAAGATGGGGGGAGGGGGCAACAGCCCCAGCATTTT.

The chain couples TRBV4-3 to TRBJ2-1, with 10 bases aligning to TRBD1. This CDR3 is 14 amino acids long. V gave up 4 bases and J gave up 9 bases; unmatched junction bases: 6. Germline CDR1 and CDR2: LGHNA and YSLEER. The CDR3 loop is CASSRGQGSGEQFF. The CDR3 DNA is TGCGCCAGCAGCCGGGGACAGGGGTCTGGTGAGCAGTTCTTC.

This clonotype has a handful of counts. The chain links TRBV4-1 to TRBJ1-6; 8 bases agree with TRBD1. V gave up 3 bases and J gave up 14 bases; unmatched junction bases: 9. This CDR3 comprises 14 residues. Germline loops: CDR1 MGHRA, CDR2 YSYEKL. The CDR3 nucleotides are TGCGCCAGCAGCCAGGTCGGGACAGGCATAGCCCTCCACTTT. This sequence encodes CASSQVGTGIALHF.

This chain links TRBV4-1 with TRBJ2-7; 9 bases align to TRBD2. V was pared by 4 bases and J by 6 bases, with 4 bases of the junction left unmatched. The CDR3 consists of 13 residues. Germline loops: CDR1 MGHRA, CDR2 YSYEKL. The CDR3 spells CASSPRLAAEQYF. In DNA, the CDR3 is TGCGCCAGCAGCCCGAGACTAGCGGCCGAGCAGTACTTC.

The chain has TRBV28 and TRBJ2-7; tentatively, D is TRBD1 (6 bases). The CDR3 covers 14 residues. V was clipped by 4 bases and J by 6 bases, with 16 bases between them. The germline CDR1 and CDR2 sequences are MDHEN and SYDVKM. The CDR3 DNA reads as TGTGCCAGCAGTTCCGTGGACAGAAGGTCCGAGCAGTACTTC. Translation gives CASSSVDRRSEQYF.

The chain recombines TRBV5-8 with TRBJ2-3; 7 bases match TRBD2. CDR1 and CDR2 from the germline V gene are SGHTS and YDEGEE. CDR3 length equals 15 residues. J lost 2 bases, V lost 6 bases, and 9 bases had no gene match. CDR3 protein: CASTPRGVPTDTQYF. In DNA form, the CDR3 reads TGTGCCAGCACCCCTCGGGGGGTTCCCACAGATACGCAGTATTTT.

This clonotype was detected many times. This chain connects TRBV24-1 to TRBJ2-5; tentative D call: TRBD2 (6 bases). The CDR3 length is 13 residues. The germline V gene has CDR1 KGHDR and CDR2 SFDVKD. V was cut by 3 bases and J by 4 bases, with 8 bases left in between. CDR3 bases: TGTGCCACCAGTGATCCCGGGAGAGAGACCCAGTACTTC. Amino acid sequence: CATSDPGRETQYF.